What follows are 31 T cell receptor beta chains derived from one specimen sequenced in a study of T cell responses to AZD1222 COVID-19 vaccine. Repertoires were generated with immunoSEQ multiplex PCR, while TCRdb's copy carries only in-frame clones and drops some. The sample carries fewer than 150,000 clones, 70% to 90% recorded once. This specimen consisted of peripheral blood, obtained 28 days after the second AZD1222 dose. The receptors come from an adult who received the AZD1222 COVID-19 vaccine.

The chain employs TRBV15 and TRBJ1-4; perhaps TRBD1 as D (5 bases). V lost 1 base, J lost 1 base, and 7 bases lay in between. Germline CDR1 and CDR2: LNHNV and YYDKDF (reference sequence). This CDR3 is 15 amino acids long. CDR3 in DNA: TGTGCCACCAGCAGAGGGAGGGGAACTAATGAAAAACTGTTTTTT. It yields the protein CATSRGRGTNEKLFF.

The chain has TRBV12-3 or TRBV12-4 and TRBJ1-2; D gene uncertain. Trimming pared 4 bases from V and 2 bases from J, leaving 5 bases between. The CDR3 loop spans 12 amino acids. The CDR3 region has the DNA TGTGCCAGCAGTTCACAGAACTATGGCTACACCTTC. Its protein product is CASSSQNYGYTF.

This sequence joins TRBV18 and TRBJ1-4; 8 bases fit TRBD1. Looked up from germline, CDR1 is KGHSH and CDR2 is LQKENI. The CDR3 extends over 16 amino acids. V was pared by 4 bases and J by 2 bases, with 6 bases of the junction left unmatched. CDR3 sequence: CASSRGQVSTNEKLFF. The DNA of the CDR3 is TGTGCCAGCTCACGGGGACAGGTATCCACTAATGAAAAACTGTTTTTT.

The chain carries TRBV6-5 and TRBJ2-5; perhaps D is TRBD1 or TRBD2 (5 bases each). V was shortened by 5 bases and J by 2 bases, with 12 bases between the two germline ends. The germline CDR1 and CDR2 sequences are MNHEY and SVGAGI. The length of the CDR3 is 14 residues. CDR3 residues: CASSNRDVQETQYF. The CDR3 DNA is TGTGCCAGCAGTAACCGGGACGTGCAAGAGACCCAGTACTTC.

The CDR3 loop is CASSRGATGGTEAFF. CDR3 DNA sequence: TGTGCCAGCAGCCGGGGGGCCACCGGAGGGACTGAAGCTTTCTTT. The chain is built from TRBV5-5 and TRBJ1-1, with D tentatively TRBD1 (6 bases). Germline V lookup: CDR1 SGHKS, CDR2 YYEKEE (reference sequence). V dropped 4 bases and J dropped 5 bases, with 18 bases sitting between them. The CDR3 sequence is 15 residues long.

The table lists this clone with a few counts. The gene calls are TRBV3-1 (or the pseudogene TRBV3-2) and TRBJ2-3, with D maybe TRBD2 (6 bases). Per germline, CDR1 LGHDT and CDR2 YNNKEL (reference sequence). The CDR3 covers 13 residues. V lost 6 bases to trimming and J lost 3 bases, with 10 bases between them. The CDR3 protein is CASRGLGTDTQYF. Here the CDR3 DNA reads TGTGCCAGCAGGGGACTGGGTACAGATACGCAGTATTTT.

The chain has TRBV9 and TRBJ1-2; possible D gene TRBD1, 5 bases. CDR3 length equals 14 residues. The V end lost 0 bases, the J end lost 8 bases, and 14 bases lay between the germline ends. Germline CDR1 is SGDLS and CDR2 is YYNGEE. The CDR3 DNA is TGTGCCAGCAGCGTAGGAAATAGCCCAGGGGGCTACACCTTC. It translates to CASSVGNSPGGYTF.

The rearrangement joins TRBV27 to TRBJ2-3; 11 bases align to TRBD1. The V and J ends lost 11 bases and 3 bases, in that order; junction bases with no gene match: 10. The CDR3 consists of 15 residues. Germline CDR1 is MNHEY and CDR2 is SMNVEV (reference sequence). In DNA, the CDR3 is TGTGCCTCAAGGCGGACAGGGGGCTTGACAGATACGCAGTATTTT. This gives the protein CASRRTGGLTDTQYF.

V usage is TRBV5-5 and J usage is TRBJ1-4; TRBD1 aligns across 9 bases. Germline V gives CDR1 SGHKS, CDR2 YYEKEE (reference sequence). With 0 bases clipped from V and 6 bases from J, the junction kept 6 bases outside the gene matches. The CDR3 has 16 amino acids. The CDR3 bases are TGTGCCAGCAGCTTGGGGGACAGGGTGTCGGATGAAAAACTGTTTTTT. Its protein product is CASSLGDRVSDEKLFF.

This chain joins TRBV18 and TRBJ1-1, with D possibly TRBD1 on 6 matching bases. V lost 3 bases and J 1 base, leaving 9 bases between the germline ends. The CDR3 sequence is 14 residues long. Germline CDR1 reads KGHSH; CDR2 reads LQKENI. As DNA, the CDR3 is TGTGCCAGCTCACCCGCAGGGGCGAACACTGAAGCTTTCTTT. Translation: CASSPAGANTEAFF.

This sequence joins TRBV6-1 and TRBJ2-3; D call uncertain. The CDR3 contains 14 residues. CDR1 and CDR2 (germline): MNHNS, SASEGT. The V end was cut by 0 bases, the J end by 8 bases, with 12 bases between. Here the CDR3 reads CASSEASGPSTQYF. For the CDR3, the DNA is TGTGCCAGCAGTGAAGCTTCAGGACCCAGTACGCAGTATTTT.

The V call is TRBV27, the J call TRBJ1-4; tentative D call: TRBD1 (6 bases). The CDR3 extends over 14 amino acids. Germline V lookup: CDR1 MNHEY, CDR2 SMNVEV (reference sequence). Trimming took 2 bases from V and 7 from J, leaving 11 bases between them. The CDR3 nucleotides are TGTGCCAGCAGTTTAGGGGGGGCTGCTGAAAAACTGTTTTTT. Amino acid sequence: CASSLGGAAEKLFF.

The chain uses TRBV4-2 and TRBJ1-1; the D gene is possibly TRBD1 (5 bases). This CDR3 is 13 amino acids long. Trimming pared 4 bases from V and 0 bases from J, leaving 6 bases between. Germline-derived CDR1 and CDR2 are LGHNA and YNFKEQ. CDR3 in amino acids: CASSRGLNTEAFF. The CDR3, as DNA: TGTGCCAGCAGCCGGGGGTTGAACACTGAAGCTTTCTTT.

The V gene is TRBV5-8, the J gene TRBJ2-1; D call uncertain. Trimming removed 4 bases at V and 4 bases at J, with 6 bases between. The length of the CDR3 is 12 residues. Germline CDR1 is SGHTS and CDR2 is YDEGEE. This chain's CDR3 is CASSVPYNEQFF. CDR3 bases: TGTGCCAGCAGCGTCCCATACAATGAGCAGTTCTTC. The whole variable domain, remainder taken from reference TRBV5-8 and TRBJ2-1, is EAGVTQSPTHLIKTRGQQATLRCSPISGHTSVYWYQQALGLGLQFLLWYDEGEERNRGNFPPRFSGRQFPNYSSELNVNALELEDSALYLCASSVPYNEQFFGPGTRLTVL.

The CDR3 coding sequence is TGTGCCAGCAGCCTTTCCCGGGGGGGCTCCTACAATGAGCAGTTCTTC. This gives the protein CASSLSRGGSYNEQFF. This chain joins TRBV4-2 and TRBJ2-1; 8 bases line up with TRBD2. CDR1 is LGHNA and CDR2 is YNFKEQ in the germline V gene. The ends lost 4 bases at V and 0 bases at J; junction bases unmatched: 5. There are 16 residues in the CDR3.

The CDR3 sequence is CASRGLAGEMETQYF. In DNA, the CDR3 is TGTGCCAGCAGGGGACTAGCGGGGGAGATGGAGACCCAGTACTTC. This chain links TRBV2 with TRBJ2-5, with 14 nucleotides matching TRBD2. The CDR3 is made up of 15 amino acids. From germline, CDR1 is SNHLY and CDR2 FYNNEI. V shed 6 bases and J 5 bases; nucleotides not matched to a gene: 5.

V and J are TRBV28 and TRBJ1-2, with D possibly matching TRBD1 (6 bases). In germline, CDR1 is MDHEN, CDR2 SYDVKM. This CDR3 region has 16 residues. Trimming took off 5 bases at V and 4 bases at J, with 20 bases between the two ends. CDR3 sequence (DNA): TGTGCCAGCAGTCCAAGCGAGGGCAGGGGCTCCTATGGCTACACCTTC. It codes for CASSPSEGRGSYGYTF.

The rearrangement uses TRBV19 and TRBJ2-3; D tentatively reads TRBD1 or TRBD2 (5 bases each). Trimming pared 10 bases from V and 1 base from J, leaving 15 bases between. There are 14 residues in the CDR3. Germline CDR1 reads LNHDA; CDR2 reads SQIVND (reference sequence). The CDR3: CATTEGSGTDTQYF. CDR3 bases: TGTGCCACCACAGAGGGGTCGGGCACAGATACGCAGTATTTT.

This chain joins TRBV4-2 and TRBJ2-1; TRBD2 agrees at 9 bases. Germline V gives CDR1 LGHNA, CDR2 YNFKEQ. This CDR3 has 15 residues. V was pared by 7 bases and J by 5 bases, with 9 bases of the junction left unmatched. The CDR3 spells CASKVSGRENNEQFF. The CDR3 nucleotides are TGTGCCAGCAAGGTTAGCGGGAGAGAGAACAATGAGCAGTTCTTC.

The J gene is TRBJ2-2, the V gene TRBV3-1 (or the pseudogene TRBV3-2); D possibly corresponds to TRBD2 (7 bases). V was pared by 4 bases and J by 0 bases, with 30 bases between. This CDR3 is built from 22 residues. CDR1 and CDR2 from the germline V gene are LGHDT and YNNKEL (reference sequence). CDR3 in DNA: TGTGCCAGCAGCCCAAAGCGGGGCAGGGGCCTCCTATATATCACGAACACCGGGGAGCTGTTTTTT. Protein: CASSPKRGRGLLYITNTGELFF.

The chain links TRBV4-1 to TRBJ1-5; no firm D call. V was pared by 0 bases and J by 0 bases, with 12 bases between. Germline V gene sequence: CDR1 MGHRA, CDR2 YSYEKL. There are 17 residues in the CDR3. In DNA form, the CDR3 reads TGCGCCAGCAGCCAAGATGTTCGTGGGTTTAGCAATCAGCCCCAGCATTTT. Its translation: CASSQDVRGFSNQPQHF.

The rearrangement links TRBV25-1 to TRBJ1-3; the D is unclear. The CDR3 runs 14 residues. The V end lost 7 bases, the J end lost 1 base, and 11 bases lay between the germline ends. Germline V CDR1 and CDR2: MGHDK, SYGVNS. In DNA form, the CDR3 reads TGTGCCAGCATTTCGGCCGGGTCTGGAAACACCATATATTTT. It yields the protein CASISAGSGNTIYF.

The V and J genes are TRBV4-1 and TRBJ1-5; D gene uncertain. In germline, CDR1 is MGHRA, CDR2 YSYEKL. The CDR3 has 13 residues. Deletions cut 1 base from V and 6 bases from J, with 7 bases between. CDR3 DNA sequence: TGCGCCAGCAGCCAAGCTCGGGCTCAGCCCCAGCATTTT. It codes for CASSQARAQPQHF.

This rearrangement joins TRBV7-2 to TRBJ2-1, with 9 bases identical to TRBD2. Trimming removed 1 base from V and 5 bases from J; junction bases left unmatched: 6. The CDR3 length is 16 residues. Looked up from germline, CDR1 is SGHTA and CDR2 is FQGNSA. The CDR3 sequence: CASSLVAGALHNEQFF. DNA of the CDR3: TGTGCCAGCAGCTTAGTAGCGGGGGCCCTTCACAATGAGCAGTTCTTC.

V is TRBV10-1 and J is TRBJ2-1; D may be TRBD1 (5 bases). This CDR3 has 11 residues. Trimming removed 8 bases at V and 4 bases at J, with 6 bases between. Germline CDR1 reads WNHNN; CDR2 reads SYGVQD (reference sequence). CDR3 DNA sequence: TGCGCCAGCGGGGCTTACAATGAGCAGTTCTTC. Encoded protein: CASGAYNEQFF.

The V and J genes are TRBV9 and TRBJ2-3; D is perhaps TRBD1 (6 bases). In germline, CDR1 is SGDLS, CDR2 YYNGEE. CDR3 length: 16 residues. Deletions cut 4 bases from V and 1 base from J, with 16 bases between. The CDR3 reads CASSPGWGRGTDTQYF. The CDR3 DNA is TGTGCCAGCAGCCCCGGTTGGGGGCGCGGCACAGATACGCAGTATTTT.

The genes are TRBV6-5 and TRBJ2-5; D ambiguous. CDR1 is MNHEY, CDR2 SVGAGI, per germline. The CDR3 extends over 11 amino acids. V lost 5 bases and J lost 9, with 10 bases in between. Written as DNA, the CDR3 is TGTGCCAGCAGTAGCCCTCGGGCCCAGTACTTC. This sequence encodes CASSSPRAQYF.

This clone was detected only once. The CDR3 loop reads CSVPRLAGYTDTQYF. The CDR3 DNA reads as TGCAGCGTTCCCCGACTAGCGGGCTACACAGATACGCAGTATTTT. The V call is TRBV29-1, the J call TRBJ2-3; 10 bases agree with TRBD2. The CDR3 has 15 residues. Germline assignment: CDR1 SQVTM and CDR2 ANQGSEA. V shed 5 bases and J 2 bases; nucleotides not matched to a gene: 7.

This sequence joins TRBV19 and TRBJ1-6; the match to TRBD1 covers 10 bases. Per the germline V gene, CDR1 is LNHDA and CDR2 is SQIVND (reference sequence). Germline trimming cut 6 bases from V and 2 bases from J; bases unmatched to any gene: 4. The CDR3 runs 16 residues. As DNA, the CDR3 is TGTGCCAGTAGAGGGACAGGGGTAGCCTATAATTCACCCCTCCACTTT. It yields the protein CASRGTGVAYNSPLHF.

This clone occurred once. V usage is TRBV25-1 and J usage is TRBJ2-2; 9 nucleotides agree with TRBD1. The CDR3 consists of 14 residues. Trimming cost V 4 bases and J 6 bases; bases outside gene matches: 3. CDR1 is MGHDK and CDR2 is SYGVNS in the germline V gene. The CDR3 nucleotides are TGTGCCAGCAGTGCGACAGGGGGGCCCGGGGAGCTGTTTTTT. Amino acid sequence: CASSATGGPGELFF.

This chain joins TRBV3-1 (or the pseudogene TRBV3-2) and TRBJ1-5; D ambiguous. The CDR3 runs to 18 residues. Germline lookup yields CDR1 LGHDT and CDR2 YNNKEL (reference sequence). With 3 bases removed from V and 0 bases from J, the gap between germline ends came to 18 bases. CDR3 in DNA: TGTGCCAGCAGCCACATCGCCCGCGATTCCTATAGCAATCAGCCCCAGCATTTT. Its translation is CASSHIARDSYSNQPQHF.